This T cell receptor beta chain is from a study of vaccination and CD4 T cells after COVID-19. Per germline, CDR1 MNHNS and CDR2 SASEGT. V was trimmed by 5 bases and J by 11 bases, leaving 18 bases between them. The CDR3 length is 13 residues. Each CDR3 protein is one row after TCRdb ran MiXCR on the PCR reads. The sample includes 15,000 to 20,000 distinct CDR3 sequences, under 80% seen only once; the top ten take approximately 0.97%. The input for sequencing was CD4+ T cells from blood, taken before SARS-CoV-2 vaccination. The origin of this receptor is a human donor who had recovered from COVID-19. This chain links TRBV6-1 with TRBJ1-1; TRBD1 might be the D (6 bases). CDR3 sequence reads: CASSPSGRGAAFF. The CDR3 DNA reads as TGTGCCAGCAGTCCCTCGGGGCGGGGGGCGGCTTTCTTT.